The 15 T cell receptor beta chains presented below share a single source sample, sequenced in a study of regulatory T cells in long-lasting Graves disease. The authors built TCR beta libraries using iRepertoire HTBI primers and Arm-PCR of CDR3 regions. TCRdb reanalysed the multiplex PCR reads using MiXCR and keeps one entry per CDR3 protein. Among about 360,000 distinct CDR3 sequences, about 17% were seen once, and the ten largest hold around 20%. Time point reported: newly diagnosed GD, antithyroid drugs for less than 3 months. The TCR library used RNA extracted from PBMCs. These data also featured in a second study, about T cells in Graves' hyperthyroidism and ophthalmopathy.

The sample here was peripheral blood mononuclear cells (PBMCs), taken at new diagnosis, from a patient treated with antithyroid drugs. These receptors were taken from a young woman with Graves disease.

J is TRBJ2-5 and V is TRBV3-1, with D maybe TRBD2 (5 bases). The CDR3 has 16 amino acids. The germline CDR1 and CDR2 sequences are LGHDT and YNNKEL (reference sequence). V was pared by 1 base and J by 4 bases, with 16 bases between. CDR3 nucleotide sequence: TGTGCCAGCAGCCAAGGAGGGCGCTGGGGTCGAGAGACCCAGTACTTC. Its protein is CASSQGGRWGRETQYF.

With regard to this clonotype: A read error may be the cause here, since a much bigger clone is one base away. The CDR3 sequence is CASSFGGVELFF. CDR3 coding DNA: TGTGCCAGCAGTTTCGGCGGCGTGGAGCTGTTTTTT. The rearrangement uses TRBV12-3 or TRBV12-4 and TRBJ2-2, with D uncertain. The CDR3 spans 12 residues. The germline V and J ends were trimmed by 3 bases and 10 bases, with 9 bases remaining between them.

As to this clonotype: Only one base separates this from a far larger clonotype, so it likely reflects a read error. The chain is built from TRBV13 and TRBJ2-1; 13 bases agree with TRBD2. Germline assignment: CDR1 PRHDT and CDR2 FYEKMQ (reference sequence). This CDR3 spans 16 amino acids. DNA for the CDR3: TGTGCCAGCAGTTTACTAGCGGGAGGGCCTTACAGTGAGCAGTTCTTC. This encodes CASSLLAGGPYSEQFF.

This clonotype has more than one count but fewer than ten. V is TRBV28 and J is TRBJ2-6; no clear D. V lost 9 bases and J lost 0, with 9 bases in between. Germline V gene sequence: CDR1 MDHEN, CDR2 SYDVKM. The CDR3 is 14 amino acids. The chain's CDR3 is CASSVVSGANVLTF. The CDR3, as DNA: TGTGCCAGTTCCGTCGTCTCTGGGGCCAACGTCCTGACTTTC.

On this clonotype itself: Being one base from a much bigger clone, this may be a read error. The V gene is TRBV5-1, the J gene TRBJ2-7, with unresolved D. CDR3 size: 13 residues. Germline CDR1 reads SGHRS; CDR2 reads YFSETQ. CDR3 nucleotide sequence: TGCACCAGCAGCTTGACGGCTACCTACGAGCAGTACTTC. Translating gives CTSSLTATYEQYF.

This clonotype appeared a few times. The rearrangement uses TRBV6-5 and TRBJ2-5; D is tentatively TRBD1 or TRBD2 (5 bases each). Germline lookup yields CDR1 MNHEY and CDR2 SVGAGI. V lost 2 bases to trimming and J lost 5 bases, with 15 bases between them. The CDR3 consists of 15 residues. CDR3 sequence: CASSYIRDVGETQYF. The CDR3 nucleotides read TGTGCCAGCAGTTACATCCGGGACGTAGGGGAGACCCAGTACTTC.

A few counts support this clonotype. The chain links TRBV28 to TRBJ1-4; D is possibly TRBD1 (5 bases). V dropped 8 bases and J dropped 8 bases, with 21 bases sitting between them. The V gene's germline CDR1 is MDHEN and CDR2 SYDVKM. CDR3 length: 15 amino acids. CDR3 coding DNA: TGTGCCAGCGCCCAGGGTCAGCCGGGAGGAGAAAAACTGTTTTTT. Translation: CASAQGQPGGEKLFF.

This clonotype was picked up many times. The V call is TRBV3-1, the J call TRBJ1-6; 10 nucleotides match TRBD1. With V trimmed by 0 bases and J by 8 bases, 4 bases remained unmatched. In germline, CDR1 is LGHDT, CDR2 YNNKEL (reference sequence). This CDR3 spans 16 amino acids. Here the CDR3 DNA reads TGTGCCAGCAGCCAAGACCTGACAGGGGGCGATTCACCCCTCCACTTT. This codes for CASSQDLTGGDSPLHF.

This clonotype was seen many times. The chain is built from TRBV3-1 and TRBJ2-5, with D unclear. V lost 4 bases and J lost 6, with 18 bases in between. Germline-derived CDR1 and CDR2 are LGHDT and YNNKEL (reference sequence). This CDR3 is 15 amino acids long. This CDR3 reads CASSLFAEARKTQYF. CDR3 in DNA: TGTGCCAGCAGCCTTTTCGCGGAAGCTAGGAAGACCCAGTACTTC.

This clonotype came up once. One junction end disagrees with the germline gene, perhaps due to a read error. The chain uses TRBV11-2 and TRBJ2-1; 8 positions match TRBD1. Per the germline V gene, CDR1 is SGHAT and CDR2 is FQNNGV. CDR3 length: 12 amino acids. This CDR3 reads CASSLDGGQEYF. The CDR3 coding sequence is TGTGCCAGCAGCTTGGACGGGGGACAGGAATACTTC.

This clonotype was seen repeatedly, ten times or more. The rearrangement joins TRBV12-3 or TRBV12-4 to TRBJ2-1; tentatively, D is TRBD1 or TRBD2 (5 bases each). CDR3 size: 17 residues. V was clipped by 1 base and J by 0 bases, with 13 bases between them. For the CDR3, the DNA is TGTGCCAGCAGTTTAGGCCCCAGGGAGAGCTCCTACAATGAGCAGTTCTTC. Amino acid sequence: CASSLGPRESSYNEQFF.

This clonotype was observed at least ten times. This chain links TRBV7-8 with TRBJ2-1; 11 bases are a match to TRBD2. The CDR3 extends over 16 amino acids. Germline V gene lookup returns CDR1 SGHVS and CDR2 FQNEAQ. Unmatched junction bases numbered 14, after V lost 7 bases and J lost 9 bases. The CDR3 loop is CASTPSGTSGFSEQFF. The CDR3 nucleotides are TGTGCCAGCACCCCCTCCGGGACTAGCGGTTTTAGTGAGCAGTTCTTC.

This clonotype was found many times. This chain connects TRBV30 to TRBJ2-1, with D tentatively TRBD2 (6 bases). Trimming stripped 4 bases from V and 2 bases from J, with 15 bases between. The germline CDR1 and CDR2 sequences are GTSNPN and SVGIG (reference sequence). The CDR3 has 15 residues. DNA of the CDR3: TGTGCCTGGACCCAGGACTACCAGACCTACAATGAGCAGTTCTTC. It encodes CAWTQDYQTYNEQFF.

V is TRBV5-1 and J is TRBJ1-4; 9 nucleotides line up with TRBD1. The trim removed 4 bases at V and 0 bases at J, leaving 7 bases unmatched. The germline CDR1 and CDR2 sequences are SGHRS and YFSETQ. The CDR3 is 17 residues long. The CDR3 DNA reads as TGCGCCAGCAGCCGTTTCGGGGACAGGGCAACTAATGAAAAACTGTTTTTT. The encoded protein is CASSRFGDRATNEKLFF.

In its sample, this clonotype was seen many times. This chain joins TRBV5-1 and TRBJ2-7; 7 nucleotides match TRBD2. CDR1 and CDR2 (germline): SGHRS, YFSETQ. V shed 4 bases and J 5 bases; nucleotides not matched to a gene: 6. The CDR3 loop spans 13 amino acids. DNA for the CDR3: TGCGCCAGCAGCGCGGGAGCGGTCCACGAGCAGTACTTC. Protein product: CASSAGAVHEQYF.